A single sample gave rise to the 5 T cell receptor beta chains below, sequenced in a study of early T cells in non-severe SARS-CoV-2 infection. TCRdb reprocessed the 5' RACE reads via MiXCR and lists one record per CDR3 protein. In the table there are about 33,000 distinct CDR3 sequences, about 4.3% of which are singletons. The sample comprised whole blood. The receptors shown here come from an adult who was a healthcare worker with PCR-confirmed SARS-CoV-2 infection or an uninfected control (not recorded which).

This clonotype came up many times. The chain is built from TRBV6-2 or TRBV6-3 and TRBJ2-7; D possibly matches TRBD1 or TRBD2 (5 bases each). The CDR3 consists of 14 residues. V lost 2 bases and J 2 bases, leaving 10 bases between the germline ends. The V gene's germline CDR1 is MNHEY and CDR2 SVGEGT. The CDR3 sequence: CASSYRDVAYEQYF. In DNA, the CDR3 is TGTGCCAGCAGTTACCGGGACGTAGCCTACGAGCAGTACTTC.

This clonotype came up many times. The rearrangement links TRBV30 to TRBJ2-7; either TRBD1 or TRBD2 may fit D (6 bases each). The CDR3 spans 15 residues. The germline CDR1 and CDR2 sequences are GTSNPN and SVGIG (reference sequence). Trimming pared 1 base from V and 2 bases from J, leaving 15 bases between. As DNA, the CDR3 is TGTGCCTGGAGTGGTGTCACCGGGGGCCCCTACGAGCAGTACTTC. This codes for CAWSGVTGGPYEQYF.

This clonotype came up many times. This chain uses TRBV28 with TRBJ2-3; D is perhaps TRBD1 (5 bases). The CDR3 is made up of 15 amino acids. Trimming took off 3 bases at V and 2 bases at J, with 12 bases between the two ends. Looked up from germline, CDR1 is MDHEN and CDR2 is SYDVKM. The CDR3 sequence: CASSLRQKFTDTQYF. The CDR3 region has the DNA TGTGCCAGCAGTTTGCGACAGAAGTTCACAGATACGCAGTATTTT.

Ten or more counts support this clonotype. The V gene is TRBV5-1, the J gene TRBJ1-5; weak D call: TRBD1 (5 bases). The CDR3 loop spans 15 amino acids. The ends were cut back, 7 bases at V and 0 bases at J, with 14 bases in the middle. Germline V gene data show CDR1 as SGHRS and CDR2 as YFSETQ. For the CDR3, the DNA is TGCGCCAGCCAAGAGGGGACGAATAGCAATCAGCCCCAGCATTTT. As protein: CASQEGTNSNQPQHF.

This clonotype came up many times. The chain links TRBV11-2 to TRBJ2-5, with D uncertain. The germline V and J ends were trimmed by 0 bases and 0 bases, with 5 bases remaining between them. Looked up from germline, CDR1 is SGHAT and CDR2 is FQNNGV. The CDR3 is 14 amino acids. The CDR3 protein is CASSLDMYQETQYF. The CDR3 nucleotides read TGTGCCAGCAGCTTAGACATGTACCAAGAGACCCAGTACTTC.